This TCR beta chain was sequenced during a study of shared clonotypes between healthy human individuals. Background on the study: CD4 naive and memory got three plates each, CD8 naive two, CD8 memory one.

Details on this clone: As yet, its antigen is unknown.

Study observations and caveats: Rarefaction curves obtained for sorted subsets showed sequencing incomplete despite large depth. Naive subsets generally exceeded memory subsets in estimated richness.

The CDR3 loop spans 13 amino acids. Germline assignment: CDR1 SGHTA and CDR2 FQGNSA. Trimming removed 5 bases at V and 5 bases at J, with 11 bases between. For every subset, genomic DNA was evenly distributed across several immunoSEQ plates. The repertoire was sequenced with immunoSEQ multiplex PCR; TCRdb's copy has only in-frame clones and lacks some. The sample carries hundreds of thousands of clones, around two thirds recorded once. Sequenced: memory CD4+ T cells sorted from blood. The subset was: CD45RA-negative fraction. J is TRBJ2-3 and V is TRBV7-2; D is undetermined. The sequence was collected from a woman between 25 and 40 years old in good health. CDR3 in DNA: TGTGCCAGCAGCCCCGGAGACGTAGATACGCAGTATTTT. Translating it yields CASSPGDVDTQYF.